These T cell receptor beta chains were read from a single sample in a study of PD-1 blockade in classical Hodgkin lymphoma. Sequencing was performed with immunoSEQ multiplex PCR; in TCRdb, only in-frame clones are kept and a portion is missing. Of roughly 15,000 clones in the sample, roughly 63% were seen once. Sequenced here: peripheral blood mononuclear cells (PBMCs), sampled before the second cycle of nivolumab. These receptors were collected from a human donor with classical Hodgkin lymphoma. Both conserved end residues are part of each CDR3.

cdr3_length	j_call	v_call	cdr3_aa
11	TRBJ2-2	TRBV11-3	CASSLTGELFF
14	TRBJ2-5	TRBV5-1	CASSRGGSGETQYF
15	TRBJ2-7	TRBV16	CASSQSGGVSYEQYF
13	TRBJ1-1	TRBV7-3	CASSLARGAEAFF
15	TRBJ2-3	TRBV29-1	CSVCKGATGTDTQYF
16	TRBJ2-7	TRBV4-1	CASSQDPSGGMYEQYF
14	TRBJ1-2	TRBV15	CATSRDTDRYGYTF
17	TRBJ2-5	TRBV9	CASSVGWGEDREETQYF
11	TRBJ1-3	TRBV20-1	CSARDRKAIYF
15	TRBJ2-5	TRBV9	CASSVDEGSAETQYF
13	TRBJ2-1	TRBV5-4	CASSLWTSNEQFF
14	TRBJ1-4	TRBV5-1	CASSLDGRAEKLFF
14	TRBJ1-1	TRBV19	CASSIDVRDTEAFF
14	TRBJ2-7	TRBV5-6	CASSFRDRSIRQYF
14	TRBJ1-5	TRBV7-8	CASSSDRGNQPQHF
12	TRBJ2-1	TRBV11-2	CASSLGYNEQFF
12	TRBJ1-1	TRBV9	CASSVDGARAFF
13	TRBJ1-4	TRBV2	CATHEGGNEKLFF
17	TRBJ2-1	TRBV5-1	CASSSRKAGAPPNEQFF
23	TRBJ2-1	TRBV21-1	CASSRGGGLAGGPGGAKYNEQFF
13	TRBJ2-7	TRBV19	CASSIDPGYEQYF
16	TRBJ2-2	TRBV28	CASSPPGTGNTGELFF
16	TRBJ1-5	TRBV25-1	CASSESGWQHNQPQHF
13	TRBJ1-1	TRBV27	CASSLNRNTEAFF
15	TRBJ2-5	TRBV6-5	CASSYFRGYQETQYF
13	TRBJ2-7	TRBV29-1	CSVEDRVDYEQYF
16	TRBJ1-3	TRBV28	CASRSPGGGSGNTIYF
13	TRBJ1-5	TRBV6-1	CASSEGAPQPQHF
14	TRBJ1-1	TRBV28	CASSPQGEHYEAFF
17	TRBJ2-1	TRBV28	CASSLGVGGSSYNEQFF
16	TRBJ2-7	TRBV4-1	CASSQRPGQGEYEQYF